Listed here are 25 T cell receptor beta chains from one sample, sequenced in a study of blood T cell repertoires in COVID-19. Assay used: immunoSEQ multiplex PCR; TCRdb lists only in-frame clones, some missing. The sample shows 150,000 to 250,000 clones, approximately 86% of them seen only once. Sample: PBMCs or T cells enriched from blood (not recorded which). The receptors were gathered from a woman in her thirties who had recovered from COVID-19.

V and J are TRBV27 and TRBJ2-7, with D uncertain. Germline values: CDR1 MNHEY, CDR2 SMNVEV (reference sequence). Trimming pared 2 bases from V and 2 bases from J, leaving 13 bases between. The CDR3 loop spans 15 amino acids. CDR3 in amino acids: CASSLDSQTTYEQYF. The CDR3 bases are TGTGCCAGCAGTTTAGACTCTCAAACGACCTACGAGCAGTACTTC.

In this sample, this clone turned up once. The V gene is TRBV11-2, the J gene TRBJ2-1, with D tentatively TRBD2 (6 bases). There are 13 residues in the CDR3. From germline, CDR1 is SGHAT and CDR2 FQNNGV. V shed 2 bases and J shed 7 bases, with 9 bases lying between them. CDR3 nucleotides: TGTGCCAGCAGCTTACTCGCGGGGAATGAGCAGTTCTTC. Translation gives CASSLLAGNEQFF.

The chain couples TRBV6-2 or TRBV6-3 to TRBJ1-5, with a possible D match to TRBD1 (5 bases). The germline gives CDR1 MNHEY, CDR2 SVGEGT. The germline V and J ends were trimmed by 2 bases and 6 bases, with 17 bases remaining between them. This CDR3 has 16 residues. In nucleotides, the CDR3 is TGTGCCAGCAGTTACCCCCAGGGAATATCTATTCAGCCCCAGCATTTT. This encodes CASSYPQGISIQPQHF.

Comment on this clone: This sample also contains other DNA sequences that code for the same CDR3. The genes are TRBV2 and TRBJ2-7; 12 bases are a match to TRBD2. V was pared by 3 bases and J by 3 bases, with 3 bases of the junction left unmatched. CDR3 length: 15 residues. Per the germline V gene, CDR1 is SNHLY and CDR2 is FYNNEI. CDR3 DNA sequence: TGTGCCAGCAGTGAGGGACTAGCGGGCATCTACGAGCAGTACTTC. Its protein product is CASSEGLAGIYEQYF.

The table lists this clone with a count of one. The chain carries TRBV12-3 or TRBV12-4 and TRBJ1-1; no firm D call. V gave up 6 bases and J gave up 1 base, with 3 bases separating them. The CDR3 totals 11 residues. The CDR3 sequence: CASSRNTEAFF. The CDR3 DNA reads TGTGCCAGCAGCAGGAACACTGAAGCTTTCTTT.

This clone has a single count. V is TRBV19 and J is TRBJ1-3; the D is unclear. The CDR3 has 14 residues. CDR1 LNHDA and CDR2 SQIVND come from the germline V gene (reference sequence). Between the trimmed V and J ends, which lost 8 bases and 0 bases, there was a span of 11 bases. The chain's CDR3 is CASLNSFSGNTIYF. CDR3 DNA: TGTGCCAGTTTGAACAGCTTCTCTGGAAACACCATATATTTT.

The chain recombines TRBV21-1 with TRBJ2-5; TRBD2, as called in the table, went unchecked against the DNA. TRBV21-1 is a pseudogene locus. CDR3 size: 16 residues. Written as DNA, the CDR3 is TGTGCCAGCAGCCCACGACTAGCGGGAGAACAGGAGACCCAGTACTTC. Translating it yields CASSPRLAGEQETQYF.

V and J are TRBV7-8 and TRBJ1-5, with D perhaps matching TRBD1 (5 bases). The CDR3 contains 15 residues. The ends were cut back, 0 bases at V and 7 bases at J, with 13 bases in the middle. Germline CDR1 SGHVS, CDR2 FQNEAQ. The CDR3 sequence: CASSLAPRADQPQHF. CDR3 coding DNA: TGTGCCAGCAGCTTAGCCCCCAGGGCCGACCAGCCCCAGCATTTT.

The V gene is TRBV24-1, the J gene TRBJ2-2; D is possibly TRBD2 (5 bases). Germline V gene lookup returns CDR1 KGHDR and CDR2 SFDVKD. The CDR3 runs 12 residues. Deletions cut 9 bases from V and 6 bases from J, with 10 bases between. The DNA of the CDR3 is TGTGCCACCCGGGCCGGGGCCGGGGAGCTGTTTTTT. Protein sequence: CATRAGAGELFF.

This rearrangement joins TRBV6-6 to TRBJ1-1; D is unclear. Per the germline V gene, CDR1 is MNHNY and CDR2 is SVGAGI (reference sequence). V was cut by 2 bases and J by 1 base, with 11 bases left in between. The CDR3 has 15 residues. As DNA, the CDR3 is TGTGCCAGCAGTTACCCTCGTGGGCAGAACACTGAAGCTTTCTTT. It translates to CASSYPRGQNTEAFF.

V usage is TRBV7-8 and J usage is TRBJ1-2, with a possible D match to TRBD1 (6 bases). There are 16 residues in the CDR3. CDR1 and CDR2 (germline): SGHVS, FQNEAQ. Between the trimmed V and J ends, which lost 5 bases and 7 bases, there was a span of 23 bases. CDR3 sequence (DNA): TGTGCCAGCAGCCCCGAGGACAGCGCGAGGATTGGTGGCTACACCTTC. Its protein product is CASSPEDSARIGGYTF. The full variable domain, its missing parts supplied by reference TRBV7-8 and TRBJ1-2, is GAGVSQSPRYKVAKRGQDVALRCDPISGHVSLFWYQQALGQGPEFLTYFQNEAQLDKSGLPSDRFFAERPEGSVSTLKIQRTQQEDSAVYLCASSPEDSARIGGYTFGSGTRLTVV.

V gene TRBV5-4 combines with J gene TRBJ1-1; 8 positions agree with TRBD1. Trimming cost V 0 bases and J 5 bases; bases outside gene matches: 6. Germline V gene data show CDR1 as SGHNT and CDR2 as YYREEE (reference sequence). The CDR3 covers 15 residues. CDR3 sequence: CASSLEQDRVTEAFF. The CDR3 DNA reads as TGTGCCAGCAGCTTGGAACAGGACAGGGTTACTGAAGCTTTCTTT.

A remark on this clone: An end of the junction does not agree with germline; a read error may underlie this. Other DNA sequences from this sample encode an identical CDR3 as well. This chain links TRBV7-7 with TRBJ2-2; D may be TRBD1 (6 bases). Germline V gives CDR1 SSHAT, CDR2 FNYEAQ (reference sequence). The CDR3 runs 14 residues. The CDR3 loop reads CASSLRGNTGELFF. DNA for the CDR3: TGTGCTAGCAGCCTCAGGGGGAACACCGGGGAGCTGTTTTTT.

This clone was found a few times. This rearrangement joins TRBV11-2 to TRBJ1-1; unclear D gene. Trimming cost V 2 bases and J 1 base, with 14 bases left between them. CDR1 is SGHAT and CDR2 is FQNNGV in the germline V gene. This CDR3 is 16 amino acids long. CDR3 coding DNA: TGTGCCAGCAGCTTAAAGGCCCAGGCCGCGAACACTGAAGCTTTCTTT. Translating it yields CASSLKAQAANTEAFF.

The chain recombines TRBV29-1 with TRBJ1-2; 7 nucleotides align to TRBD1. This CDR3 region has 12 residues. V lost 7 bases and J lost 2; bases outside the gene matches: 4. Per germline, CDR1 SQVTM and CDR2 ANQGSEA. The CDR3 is CSAGTDNYGYTF. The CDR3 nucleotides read TGCAGCGCTGGGACAGACAACTATGGCTACACCTTC.

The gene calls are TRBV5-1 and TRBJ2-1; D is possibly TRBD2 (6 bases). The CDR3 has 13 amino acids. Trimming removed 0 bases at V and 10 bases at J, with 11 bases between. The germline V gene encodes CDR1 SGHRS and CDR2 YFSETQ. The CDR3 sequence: CASSLALAGEQFF. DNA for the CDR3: TGCGCCAGCAGCTTGGCCTTGGCGGGGGAGCAGTTCTTC.

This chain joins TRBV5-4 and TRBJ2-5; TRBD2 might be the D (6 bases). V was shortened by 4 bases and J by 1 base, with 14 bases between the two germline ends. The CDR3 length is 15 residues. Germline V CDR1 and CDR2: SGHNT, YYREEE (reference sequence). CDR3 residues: CASSLATGAQETQYF. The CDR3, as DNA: TGTGCCAGCAGCCTGGCCACGGGAGCCCAAGAGACCCAGTACTTC. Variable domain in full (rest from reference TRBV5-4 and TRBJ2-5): ETGVTQSPTHLIKTRGQQVTLRCSSQSGHNTVSWYQQALGQGPQFIFQYYREEENGRGNFPPRFSGLQFPNYSSELNVNALELDDSALYLCASSLATGAQETQYFGPGTRLLVL.

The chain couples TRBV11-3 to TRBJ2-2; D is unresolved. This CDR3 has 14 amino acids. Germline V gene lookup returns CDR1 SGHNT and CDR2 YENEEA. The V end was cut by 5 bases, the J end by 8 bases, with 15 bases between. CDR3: CASSPSGDTGELFF. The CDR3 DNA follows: TGTGCCAGCAGCCCATCGGGTGATACGGGGGAGCTGTTTTTT.

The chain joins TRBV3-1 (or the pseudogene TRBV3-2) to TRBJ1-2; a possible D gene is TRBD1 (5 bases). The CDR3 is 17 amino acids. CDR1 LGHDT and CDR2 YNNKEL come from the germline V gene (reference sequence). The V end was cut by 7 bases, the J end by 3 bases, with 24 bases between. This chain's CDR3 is CASTSRARGGIYYGYTF. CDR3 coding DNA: TGTGCCAGCACCTCAAGGGCGAGGGGCGGGATCTACTATGGCTACACCTTC.

The CDR3 loop is CASSPLAGGPSYNEQFF. The CDR3 coding sequence is TGTGCCAGCAGCCCCTTAGCGGGGGGCCCCTCCTACAATGAGCAGTTCTTC. This chain joins TRBV4-2 and TRBJ2-1; 10 nucleotides match TRBD2. Germline values: CDR1 LGHNA, CDR2 YNFKEQ. The ends lost 4 bases at V and 0 bases at J; junction bases unmatched: 6. CDR3 length: 17 residues.

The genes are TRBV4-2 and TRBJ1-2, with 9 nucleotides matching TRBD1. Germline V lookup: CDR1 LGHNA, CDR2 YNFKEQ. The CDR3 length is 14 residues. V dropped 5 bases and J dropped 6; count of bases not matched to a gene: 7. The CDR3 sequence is CASSTQTGGDGYTF. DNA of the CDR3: TGTGCCAGCAGCACCCAGACAGGGGGGGATGGCTACACCTTC.

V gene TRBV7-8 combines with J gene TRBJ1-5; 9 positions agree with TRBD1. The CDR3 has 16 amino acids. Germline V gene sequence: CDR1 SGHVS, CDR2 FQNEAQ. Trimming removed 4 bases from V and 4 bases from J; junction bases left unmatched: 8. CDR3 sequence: CASSSQGQGGNQPQHF. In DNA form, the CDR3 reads TGTGCCAGCAGCTCCCAGGGACAGGGCGGAAATCAGCCCCAGCATTTT.

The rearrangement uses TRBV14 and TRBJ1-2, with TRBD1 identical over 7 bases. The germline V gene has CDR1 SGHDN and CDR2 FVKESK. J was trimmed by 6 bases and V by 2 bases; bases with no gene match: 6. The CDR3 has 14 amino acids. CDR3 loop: CASSQYRGGDGYTF. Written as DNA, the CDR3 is TGTGCCAGCAGCCAATACAGGGGAGGCGATGGCTACACCTTC.

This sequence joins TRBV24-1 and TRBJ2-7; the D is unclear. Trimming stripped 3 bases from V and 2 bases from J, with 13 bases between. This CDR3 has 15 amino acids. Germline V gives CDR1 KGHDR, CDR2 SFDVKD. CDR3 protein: CATSDAGSRPYEQYF. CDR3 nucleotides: TGTGCCACCAGTGATGCCGGGTCCAGACCCTACGAGCAGTACTTC.

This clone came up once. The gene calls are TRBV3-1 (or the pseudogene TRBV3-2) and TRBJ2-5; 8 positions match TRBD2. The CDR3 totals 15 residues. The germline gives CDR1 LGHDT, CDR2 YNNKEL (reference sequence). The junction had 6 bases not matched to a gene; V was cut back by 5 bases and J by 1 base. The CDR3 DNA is TGTGCCAGCAGCGCAGGACTAGCCGTCCAAGAGACCCAGTACTTC. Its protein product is CASSAGLAVQETQYF.